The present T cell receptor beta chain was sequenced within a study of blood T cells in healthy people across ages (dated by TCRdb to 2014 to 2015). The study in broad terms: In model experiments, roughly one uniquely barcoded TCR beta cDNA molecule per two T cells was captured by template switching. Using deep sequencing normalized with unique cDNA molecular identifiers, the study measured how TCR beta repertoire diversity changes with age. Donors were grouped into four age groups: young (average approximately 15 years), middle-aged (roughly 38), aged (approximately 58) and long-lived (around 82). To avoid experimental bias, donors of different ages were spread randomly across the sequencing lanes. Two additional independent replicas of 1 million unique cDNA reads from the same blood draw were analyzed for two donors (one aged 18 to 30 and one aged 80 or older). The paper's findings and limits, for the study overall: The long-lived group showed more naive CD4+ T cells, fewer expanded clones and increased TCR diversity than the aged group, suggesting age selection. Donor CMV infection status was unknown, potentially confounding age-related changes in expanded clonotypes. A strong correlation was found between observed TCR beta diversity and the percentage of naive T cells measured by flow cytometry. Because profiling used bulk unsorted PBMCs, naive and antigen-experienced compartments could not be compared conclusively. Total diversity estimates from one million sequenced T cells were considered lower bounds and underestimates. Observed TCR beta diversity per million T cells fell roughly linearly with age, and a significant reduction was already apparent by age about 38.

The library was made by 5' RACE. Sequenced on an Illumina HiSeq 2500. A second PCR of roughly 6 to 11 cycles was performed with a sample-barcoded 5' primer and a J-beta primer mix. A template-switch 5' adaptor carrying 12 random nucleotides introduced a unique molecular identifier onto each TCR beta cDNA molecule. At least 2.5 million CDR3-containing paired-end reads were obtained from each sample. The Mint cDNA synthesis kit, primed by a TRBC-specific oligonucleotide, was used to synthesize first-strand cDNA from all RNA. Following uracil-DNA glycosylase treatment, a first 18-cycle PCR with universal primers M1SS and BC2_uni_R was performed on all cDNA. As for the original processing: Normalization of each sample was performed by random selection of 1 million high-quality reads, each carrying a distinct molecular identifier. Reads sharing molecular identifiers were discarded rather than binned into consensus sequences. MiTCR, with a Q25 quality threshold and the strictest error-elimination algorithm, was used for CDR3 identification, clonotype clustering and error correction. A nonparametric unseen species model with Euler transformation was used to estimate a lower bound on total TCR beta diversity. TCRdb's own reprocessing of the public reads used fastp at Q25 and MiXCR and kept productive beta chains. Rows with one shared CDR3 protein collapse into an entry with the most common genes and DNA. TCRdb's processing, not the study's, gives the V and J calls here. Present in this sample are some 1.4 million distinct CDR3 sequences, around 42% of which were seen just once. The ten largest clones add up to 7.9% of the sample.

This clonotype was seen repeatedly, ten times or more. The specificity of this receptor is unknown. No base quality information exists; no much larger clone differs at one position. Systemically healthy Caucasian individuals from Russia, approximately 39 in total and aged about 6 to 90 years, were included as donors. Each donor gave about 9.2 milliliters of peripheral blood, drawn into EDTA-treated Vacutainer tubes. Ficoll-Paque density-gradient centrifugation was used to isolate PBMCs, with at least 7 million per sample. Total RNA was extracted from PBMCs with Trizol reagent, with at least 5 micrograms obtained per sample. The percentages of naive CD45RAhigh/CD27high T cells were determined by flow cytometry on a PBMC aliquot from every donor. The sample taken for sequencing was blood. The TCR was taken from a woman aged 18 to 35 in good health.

The nucleotide sequence is TGTGCCAGCAGCCCCTTCGGCGACGGGGGCAAGGCAGATACGCAGTATTTT. Translated, it reads CASSPFGDGGKADTQYF. Recombination connected TRBV7-2 to TRBJ2-3, with a tentative D call of TRBD1 or TRBD2, each matching 6 bases. A distance of 22 bases separates the germline ends of V and J, which lose 5 bases and 4 bases respectively. Measured from the cysteine to the phenylalanine, the CDR3 is 17 residues long. The CDR3 DNA has 51 bases and is translated from base 1. Based on the germline V gene, the CDR1 and CDR2 sequences are SGHTA and FQGNSA.